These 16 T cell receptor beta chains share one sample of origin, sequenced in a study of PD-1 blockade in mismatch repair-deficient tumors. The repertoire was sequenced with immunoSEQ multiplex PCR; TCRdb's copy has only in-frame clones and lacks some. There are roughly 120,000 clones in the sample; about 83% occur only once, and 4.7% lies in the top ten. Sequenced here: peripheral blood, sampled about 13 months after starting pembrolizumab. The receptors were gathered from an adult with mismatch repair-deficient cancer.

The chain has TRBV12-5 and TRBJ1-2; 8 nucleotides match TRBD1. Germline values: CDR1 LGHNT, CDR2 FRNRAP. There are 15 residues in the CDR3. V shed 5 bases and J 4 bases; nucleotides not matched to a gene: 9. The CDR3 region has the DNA TGTGCTAGTGGTCCCTCCAGGGGGCAGGGCTATGGCTACACCTTC. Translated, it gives CASGPSRGQGYGYTF.

The chain's CDR3 is CASSPEQGISTDTQYF. For the CDR3, the DNA is TGTGCCAGCTCACCAGAACAGGGGATTAGCACAGATACGCAGTATTTT. The chain links TRBV18 to TRBJ2-3, with 7 bases lining up with TRBD1. This CDR3 is built from 16 residues. Unmatched junction bases numbered 5, after V lost 2 bases and J lost 0 bases. Germline CDR1 reads KGHSH; CDR2 reads LQKENI.

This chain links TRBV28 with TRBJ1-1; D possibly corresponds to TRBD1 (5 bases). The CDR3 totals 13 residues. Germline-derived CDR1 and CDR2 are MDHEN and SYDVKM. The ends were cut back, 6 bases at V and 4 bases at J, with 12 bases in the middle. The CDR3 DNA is TGTGCCAGCAGCCGAAGTACAGGCACTGAAGCTTTCTTT. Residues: CASSRSTGTEAFF. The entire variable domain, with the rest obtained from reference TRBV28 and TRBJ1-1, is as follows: DVKVTQSSRYLVKRTGEKVFLECVQDMDHENMFWYRQDPGLGLRLIYFSYDVKMKEKGDIPEGYSVSREKKERFSLILESASTNQTSMYLCASSRSTGTEAFFGQGTRLTVV.

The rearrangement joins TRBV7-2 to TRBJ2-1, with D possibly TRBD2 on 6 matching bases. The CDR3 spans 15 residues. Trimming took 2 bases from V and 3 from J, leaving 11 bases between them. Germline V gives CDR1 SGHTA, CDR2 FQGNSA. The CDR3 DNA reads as TGTGCCAGCAGCTTATGGCTAGCGAGCTACAATGAGCAGTTCTTC. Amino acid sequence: CASSLWLASYNEQFF.

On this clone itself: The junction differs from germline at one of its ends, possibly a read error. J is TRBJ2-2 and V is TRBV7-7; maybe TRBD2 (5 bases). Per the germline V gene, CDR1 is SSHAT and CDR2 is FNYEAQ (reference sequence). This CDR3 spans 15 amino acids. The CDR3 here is CASSLDPSGFGELFF. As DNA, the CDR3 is TGTGCTAGCAGCTTAGACCCTTCGGGGTTTGGGGAGCTGTTTTTT.

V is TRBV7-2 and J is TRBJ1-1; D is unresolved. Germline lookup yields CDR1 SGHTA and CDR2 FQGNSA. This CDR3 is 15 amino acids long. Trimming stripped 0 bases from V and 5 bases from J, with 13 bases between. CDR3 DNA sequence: TGTGCCAGCAGCTTAGCGTGGAGGGTACGGACTGAAGCTTTCTTT. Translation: CASSLAWRVRTEAFF.

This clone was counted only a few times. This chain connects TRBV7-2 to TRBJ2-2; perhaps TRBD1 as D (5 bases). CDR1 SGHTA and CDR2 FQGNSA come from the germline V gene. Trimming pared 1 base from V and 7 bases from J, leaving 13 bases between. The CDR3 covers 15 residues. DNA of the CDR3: TGTGCCAGCAGCTTAGAGGGTAGGGGTATCGGGGAGCTGTTTTTT. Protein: CASSLEGRGIGELFF.

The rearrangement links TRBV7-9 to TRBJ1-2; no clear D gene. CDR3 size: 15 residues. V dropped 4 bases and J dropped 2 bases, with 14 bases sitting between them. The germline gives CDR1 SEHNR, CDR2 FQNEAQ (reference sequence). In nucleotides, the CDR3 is TGTGCCAGCAGCTCCCTACGGGTTTCCAACTATGGCTACACCTTC. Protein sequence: CASSSLRVSNYGYTF.

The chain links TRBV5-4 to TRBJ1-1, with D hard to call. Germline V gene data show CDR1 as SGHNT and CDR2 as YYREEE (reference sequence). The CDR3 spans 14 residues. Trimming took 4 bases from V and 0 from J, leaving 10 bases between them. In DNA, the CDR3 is TGTGCCAGCAGCCAGATACAAGTGAACACTGAAGCTTTCTTT. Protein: CASSQIQVNTEAFF.

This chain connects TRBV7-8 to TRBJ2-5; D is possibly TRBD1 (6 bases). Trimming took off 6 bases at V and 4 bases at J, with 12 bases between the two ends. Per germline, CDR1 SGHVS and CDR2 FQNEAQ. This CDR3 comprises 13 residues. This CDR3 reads CASRYRAGETQYF. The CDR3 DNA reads TGTGCCAGCAGATACAGGGCTGGAGAGACCCAGTACTTC.

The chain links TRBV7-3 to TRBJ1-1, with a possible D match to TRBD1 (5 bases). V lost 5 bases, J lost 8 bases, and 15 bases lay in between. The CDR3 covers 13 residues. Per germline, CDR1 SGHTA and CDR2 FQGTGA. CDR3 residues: CASSNKEGREAFF. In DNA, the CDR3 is TGTGCCAGCAGCAACAAGGAGGGGCGGGAAGCTTTCTTT.

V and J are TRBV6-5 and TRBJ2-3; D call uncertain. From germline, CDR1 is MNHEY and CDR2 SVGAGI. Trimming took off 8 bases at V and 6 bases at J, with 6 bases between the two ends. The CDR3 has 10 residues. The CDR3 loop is CASGLDTQYF. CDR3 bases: TGTGCCAGCGGGTTGGATACGCAGTATTTT.

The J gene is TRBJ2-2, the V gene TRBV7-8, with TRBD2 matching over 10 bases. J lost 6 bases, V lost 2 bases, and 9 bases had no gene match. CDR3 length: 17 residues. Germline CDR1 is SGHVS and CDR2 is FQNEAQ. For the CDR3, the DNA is TGTGCCAGCAGCTTATGGCTAGCGGGAGCAGGGCCCGGGGAGCTGTTTTTT. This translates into CASSLWLAGAGPGELFF. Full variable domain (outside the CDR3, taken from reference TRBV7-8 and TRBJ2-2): GAGVSQSPRYKVAKRGQDVALRCDPISGHVSLFWYQQALGQGPEFLTYFQNEAQLDKSGLPSDRFFAERPEGSVSTLKIQRTQQEDSAVYLCASSLWLAGAGPGELFFGEGSRLTVL.

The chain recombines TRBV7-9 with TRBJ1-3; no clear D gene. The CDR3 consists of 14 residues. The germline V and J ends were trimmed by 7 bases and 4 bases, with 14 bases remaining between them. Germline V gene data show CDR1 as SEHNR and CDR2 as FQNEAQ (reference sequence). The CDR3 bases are TGTGCCAGCACCTCTGTGGTTGCCGGAAACACCATATATTTT. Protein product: CASTSVVAGNTIYF.

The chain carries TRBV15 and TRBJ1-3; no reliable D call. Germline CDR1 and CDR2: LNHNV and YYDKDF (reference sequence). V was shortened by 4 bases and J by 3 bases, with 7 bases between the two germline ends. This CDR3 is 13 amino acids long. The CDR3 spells CATSTRRGNTIYF. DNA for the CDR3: TGTGCCACCAGCACAAGGCGTGGAAACACCATATATTTT.

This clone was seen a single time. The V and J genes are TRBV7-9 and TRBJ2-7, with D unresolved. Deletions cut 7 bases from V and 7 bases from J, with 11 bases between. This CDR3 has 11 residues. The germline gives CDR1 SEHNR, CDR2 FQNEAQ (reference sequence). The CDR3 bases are TGTGCCAGCACCTACTTGGGGGAGCAGTACTTC. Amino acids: CASTYLGEQYF.